The 5 T cell receptor beta chains below were found in one sample sequenced in a study of cytomegalovirus exposure and HLA in healthy donors. Produced via immunoSEQ multiplex PCR; TCRdb's table is partial and in-frame only. The sample lists 55,000 to 65,000 clones, roughly 96% occurring once. Sequences were obtained from PBMCs. The receptors shown here come from a woman between 18 and 30 years old in good health and CMV-seropositive.

The chain combines TRBV19 with TRBJ2-1, with 11 bases aligning to TRBD2. The V gene's germline CDR1 is LNHDA and CDR2 SQIVND (reference sequence). There are 17 residues in the CDR3. J was trimmed by 6 bases and V by 2 bases; bases with no gene match: 9. The CDR3 loop is CASSIRASGGPLNEQFF. CDR3 in DNA: TGTGCCAGTAGTATACGGGCTAGCGGGGGGCCCCTCAATGAGCAGTTCTTC.

The chain joins TRBV28 to TRBJ1-2; maybe TRBD1 (5 bases). V dropped 9 bases and J dropped 7 bases, with 21 bases sitting between them. The germline CDR1 and CDR2 sequences are MDHEN and SYDVKM. The CDR3 totals 14 residues. The CDR3 nucleotides read TGTGCCAGTAGGGAGGGGCGGGGTAAGGGTGGCTACACCTTC. Protein product: CASREGRGKGGYTF.

The DNA of the CDR3 is TGTGCCAGCTCATCAGGACAGTTTCACAATGAGCAGTTCTTC. Translating it yields CASSSGQFHNEQFF. This sequence joins TRBV18 and TRBJ2-1; TRBD1 is a possible D gene (6 bases). V shed 5 bases and J shed 5 bases, with 13 bases lying between them. Per germline, CDR1 KGHSH and CDR2 LQKENI. The CDR3 runs 14 residues.

The V gene is TRBV6-4, the J gene TRBJ2-2; 9 nucleotides agree with TRBD1. Germline loops: CDR1 MRHNA, CDR2 SNTAGT. The CDR3 sequence is 15 residues long. The V segment lost 5 bases and the J segment 6 bases; nucleotides outside the gene matches: 7. CDR3 amino acids: CASSPGQGIAGELFF. In nucleotides, the CDR3 is TGTGCCAGCAGTCCGGGACAGGGTATCGCCGGGGAGCTGTTTTTT.

V gene TRBV4-1 combines with J gene TRBJ2-7; 7 bases are shared with TRBD2. Trimming took 1 base from V and 5 from J; bases not matched to a gene: 11. Germline V gives CDR1 MGHRA, CDR2 YSYEKL. CDR3 length equals 16 residues. The CDR3 DNA follows: TGCGCCAGCAGCCAAGTACAATCCGGACTAGTTGACGAGCAGTACTTC. Residues: CASSQVQSGLVDEQYF.